The T cell receptor (beta chain) under discussion was sequenced for a study of technical replicates of blood from several donors. Clones were read by immunoSEQ multiplex PCR, and TCRdb kept only the in-frame ones, dropping some. The table lists 100,000 or so clones, 96% of them singletons, with approximately 0.36% in the top ten. This CDR3 has 13 residues. The germline V gene encodes CDR1 KGHSH and CDR2 LQKENI. Trimming pared 3 bases from V and 3 bases from J, leaving 9 bases between. The chain employs TRBV18 and TRBJ2-7; the D is unclear. Input material: T cells isolated from PBMCs. This sequence was found in a human donor in good health. The CDR3 DNA reads as TGTGCCAGCTCACCGGGCCATAACTACGAGCAGTACTTC. Protein sequence: CASSPGHNYEQYF.